Listed below are T cell receptor beta chains from one sample, sequenced in a study of blood T cell repertoires in COVID-19. Assay used: immunoSEQ multiplex PCR; TCRdb lists only in-frame clones, some missing. The repertoire holds about 49,000 clones, approximately 85% seen once, with 14% in the top ten. Sequenced input: peripheral blood. The origin of the receptors is a human donor in a cohort sampled during active COVID-19. CDR3s leave out the opening cysteine and the closing phenylalanine or tryptophan. Each record gives: clone size, J gene, V gene, CDR3 protein. The size of a clone is reported for some rows only, either as once, few or many, or as a class for expanded clones.

clone_size: -; j_call: TRBJ2-7; v_call: TRBV11-2; cdr3_aa: ASSLRDVRWSYEQY
clone_size: -; j_call: TRBJ2-5; v_call: TRBV3-1/TRBV3-2; cdr3_aa: ASSPGLAGVETQY
clone_size: -; j_call: TRBJ2-7; v_call: TRBV5-1; cdr3_aa: ASSLGGTLYEQY
clone_size: -; j_call: TRBJ2-7; v_call: TRBV6-2/TRBV6-3; cdr3_aa: ASSYPGLAGHYEQY
clone_size: -; j_call: TRBJ2-7; v_call: TRBV12-3/TRBV12-4; cdr3_aa: ASGYRGYEQY
clone_size: -; j_call: TRBJ2-3; v_call: TRBV4-2; cdr3_aa: ASSQDDFGGGTDTQY
clone_size: -; j_call: TRBJ1-2; v_call: TRBV18; cdr3_aa: ASSPPAADIYGYT
clone_size: -; j_call: TRBJ2-5; v_call: TRBV4-1; cdr3_aa: ASSQGRPRETQY
clone_size: -; j_call: TRBJ2-1; v_call: TRBV19; cdr3_aa: ASSGRRFGEQF
clone_size: -; j_call: TRBJ1-1; v_call: TRBV28; cdr3_aa: ASSPNPFDRTPEAF
clone_size: -; j_call: TRBJ1-3; v_call: TRBV5-4; cdr3_aa: ASSPGGRGPSGNTIY
clone_size: -; j_call: TRBJ1-1; v_call: TRBV5-1; cdr3_aa: ASSLNPPGRVTEAF
clone_size: -; j_call: TRBJ2-2; v_call: TRBV24-1; cdr3_aa: ATSEEVAGELF
clone_size: -; j_call: TRBJ2-2; v_call: TRBV7-3; cdr3_aa: ASSASHQGAGTGELF
clone_size: once; j_call: TRBJ1-2; v_call: TRBV7-8; cdr3_aa: ASSRIQGNYGYT
clone_size: -; j_call: TRBJ2-1; v_call: TRBV18; cdr3_aa: ASSAGTSGNNEQF
clone_size: -; j_call: TRBJ1-6; v_call: TRBV7-9; cdr3_aa: ASSLGTGNNSPLH
clone_size: -; j_call: TRBJ1-2; v_call: TRBV2; cdr3_aa: ASSQDRDGYGYT
clone_size: -; j_call: TRBJ1-3; v_call: TRBV4-3; cdr3_aa: ASSHHIPGAGGNTIY
clone_size: -; j_call: TRBJ1-6; v_call: TRBV28; cdr3_aa: ASHGDYNSPLH
clone_size: -; j_call: TRBJ1-2; v_call: TRBV28; cdr3_aa: ASATRPANYGYT
clone_size: -; j_call: TRBJ1-1; v_call: TRBV18; cdr3_aa: ASSPDRVAQAF
clone_size: -; j_call: TRBJ1-1; v_call: TRBV23-1; cdr3_aa: ASSQCQGGLSNTEAF
clone_size: -; j_call: TRBJ2-2; v_call: TRBV18; cdr3_aa: ASSPGTGSHPGELF
clone_size: -; j_call: TRBJ2-1; v_call: TRBV28; cdr3_aa: ASSLIAGVSYNEQF
clone_size: -; j_call: TRBJ2-4; v_call: TRBV28; cdr3_aa: ASSEALGGASNIQY
clone_size: -; j_call: TRBJ1-5; v_call: TRBV3-1/TRBV3-2; cdr3_aa: ASSRDRGSNQPQH
clone_size: few; j_call: TRBJ1-5; v_call: TRBV18; cdr3_aa: ASSPAGQPQH
clone_size: once; j_call: TRBJ1-3; v_call: TRBV9; cdr3_aa: ASSAGGAGNTIY
clone_size: -; j_call: TRBJ2-7; v_call: TRBV6-1; cdr3_aa: ASSDLRTGIYEQY
clone_size: -; j_call: TRBJ2-5; v_call: TRBV30; cdr3_aa: ASKNSLASQETQY
clone_size: -; j_call: TRBJ2-1; v_call: TRBV11-2; cdr3_aa: ASSLRAYNEQF
clone_size: -; j_call: TRBJ1-5; v_call: TRBV6-6; cdr3_aa: ASSYSDTNQPQH
clone_size: once; j_call: TRBJ2-3; v_call: TRBV9; cdr3_aa: ASSLAGTTDTQY
clone_size: -; j_call: TRBJ1-1; v_call: TRBV4-1; cdr3_aa: ASSQSVGLQNEAF
clone_size: -; j_call: TRBJ1-2; v_call: TRBV6-5; cdr3_aa: ASGKGIYGYT
clone_size: -; j_call: TRBJ2-1; v_call: TRBV5-4; cdr3_aa: ASSSLPTGSYNEQF
clone_size: -; j_call: TRBJ1-2; v_call: TRBV2; cdr3_aa: ASRVGQAGGYT
clone_size: -; j_call: TRBJ1-1; v_call: TRBV2; cdr3_aa: ASSDRYTEAF